These 16 T cell receptor beta chains share one sample of origin, sequenced in a study of metastatic and nonmetastatic thyroid tumors (TCRdb year 2020). The library relied on PCR. Reads for this sample came from an Illumina HiSeq 4000. TCRdb reanalyzed the raw reads on its own, using fastp at Q25 for trimming and MiXCR for clone calling, and kept in-frame beta chains. This sample lists just over 20,000 clones; 12% were detected once. 6.2% of the sample is taken by the ten largest. No treatment had been received by any patient before thyroid surgery. The specimen was blood. These receptors came from a male donor with papillary thyroid cancer or a benign thyroid nodule (not recorded which). Some clones in this sample may be carry-over from other donors' samples.

This clone was counted at least ten times. A read error is possible here, since a much larger clone lies one base away. V is TRBV10-1 and J is TRBJ2-3; D is undetermined. The CDR3 has 15 amino acids. The V end lost 0 bases, the J end lost 2 bases, and 9 bases lay between the germline ends. CDR1 WNHNN and CDR2 SYGVQD come from the germline V gene (reference sequence). CDR3 amino acids: CASSESGGDTDTQYF. CDR3 nucleotide sequence: TGCGCCAGCAGTGAGTCTGGTGGGGACACAGATACGCAGTATTTT.

This clone was observed a handful of times. Its ends do not fully match the called genes, so a read error is possible. The chain is built from TRBV7-2 and TRBJ1-1; perhaps TRBD1 as D (5 bases). The CDR3 has 12 amino acids. CDR1 SGHTA and CDR2 FQGNSA come from the germline V gene. This chain's CDR3 is CASNLEGSEAFF. The CDR3, as DNA: TGTGCCAGCAACTTAGAGGGGAGTGAAGCTTTCTTT.

This clone has at least ten counts. The chain recombines TRBV20-1 with TRBJ1-6, with D maybe TRBD1 (5 bases). CDR1 is DFQATT and CDR2 is SNEGSKA in the germline V gene (reference sequence). The CDR3 has 15 amino acids. Trimming shortened V by 5 bases and J by 10 bases, and 21 bases separated the two germline ends. Here the CDR3 reads CSAGSLGVRGSPLHF. CDR3 nucleotide sequence: TGCAGTGCTGGTAGTCTTGGGGTGAGGGGCTCACCCCTCCACTTT.

In this sample, this clone turned up many times. The J gene is TRBJ1-4, the V gene TRBV5-1; D not resolved. Trimming left V 0 bases short and J 8 bases short, with 14 bases between. Germline V gives CDR1 SGHRS, CDR2 YFSETQ. This CDR3 comprises 15 residues. The CDR3 coding sequence is TGCGCCAGCAGCTTGGAGTCAGGACTTCGGGAAAAACTGTTTTTT. The encoded protein is CASSLESGLREKLFF. The whole variable domain, filled in from reference TRBV5-1 and TRBJ1-4, reads KAGVTQTPRYLIKTRGQQVTLSCSPISGHRSVSWYQQTPGQGLQFLFEYFSETQRNKGNFPGRFSGRQFSNSRSEMNVSTLELGDSALYLCASSLESGLREKLFFGSGTQLSVL.

By sample share, this clone is medium-sized. The chain is built from TRBV6-1 and TRBJ1-2; the D is unclear. Trimming removed 4 bases at V and 7 bases at J, with 10 bases between. Germline CDR1 is MNHNS and CDR2 is SASEGT. The CDR3 consists of 12 residues. The CDR3 nucleotides read TGTGCCAGCAGTGGGGAACATTTTGGCTACACCTTC. Translation: CASSGEHFGYTF.

This clone has at least ten counts. The V gene is TRBV18, the J gene TRBJ1-3; no reliable D call. The CDR3 consists of 15 residues. Germline lookup yields CDR1 KGHSH and CDR2 LQKENI. The V end lost 6 bases, the J end lost 0 bases, and 12 bases lay between the germline ends. In DNA, the CDR3 is TGTGCCAGCTCCCCCGACGGGCGCTCTGGAAACACCATATATTTT. It is translated as CASSPDGRSGNTIYF.

This clone was detected ten times or more. One end of the junction fails to match germline, which may point to a read error. Different DNA sequences within this sample yield the same CDR3. V is TRBV7-8 and J is TRBJ1-5, with D perhaps matching TRBD1 (6 bases). The CDR3 is made up of 17 amino acids. Germline-derived CDR1 and CDR2 are SGHVS and FQNEAQ. The DNA of the CDR3 is TGTGCCAGCAGTTTAGCGTTGGACAGAATTAGCAATCAGCCCCAGCATTTT. It is translated as CASSLALDRISNQPQHF.

This clone was recorded a few times. V usage is TRBV12-3 or TRBV12-4 and J usage is TRBJ1-2, with 8 bases that match TRBD1. J gave up 8 bases and V 6 bases, and 8 bases lay outside the gene matches. The CDR3 length is 13 residues. CDR3 residues: CASRRSGGSGYTF. In DNA, the CDR3 is TGTGCCAGCAGAAGATCAGGGGGCTCCGGCTACACCTTC.

In its sample, this clone was seen many times. This likely comes from a read error, as the CDR3 has no conserved phenylalanine or tryptophan at its end. The chain joins TRBV19 to TRBJ1-5; D gene ambiguous. Looked up from germline, CDR1 is LNHDA and CDR2 is SQIVND (reference sequence). The CDR3 covers 15 residues. The V and J ends lost 3 bases and 1 base respectively, with 10 bases between them. The CDR3 here is CASSMSGGSNQPQHL. Here the CDR3 DNA reads TGTGCCAGTAGTATGTCGGGAGGCAGCAATCAGCCCCAGCATCTT.

This clone was counted at least ten times. V usage is TRBV5-1 and J usage is TRBJ2-2; D not certain. This CDR3 contains 13 residues. Trimming removed 0 bases from V and 1 base from J, with 1 base in between. Germline V gene sequence: CDR1 SGHRS, CDR2 YFSETQ. CDR3 region: CASSLGNTGELFF. The CDR3 region has the DNA TGCGCCAGCAGCTTGGGGAACACCGGGGAGCTGTTTTTT. The full variable domain, with the rest looked up from reference TRBV5-1 and TRBJ2-2, is KAGVTQTPRYLIKTRGQQVTLSCSPISGHRSVSWYQQTPGQGLQFLFEYFSETQRNKGNFPGRFSGRQFSNSRSEMNVSTLELGDSALYLCASSLGNTGELFFGEGSRLTVL.

Many counts were recorded for this clone. This chain joins TRBV19 and TRBJ2-2, with D perhaps assigned TRBD1 or TRBD2 (5 bases each). CDR1 is LNHDA and CDR2 is SQIVND in the germline V gene (reference sequence). This CDR3 spans 16 amino acids. V was trimmed by 7 bases and J by 4 bases, leaving 19 bases between them. CDR3 sequence reads: CASKGRERSFTGELFF. In DNA, the CDR3 is TGTGCCAGTAAGGGCAGGGAGCGATCATTCACCGGGGAGCTGTTTTTT.

Many counts were recorded for this clone. The chain uses TRBV20-1 and TRBJ1-2, with D unclear. Germline values: CDR1 DFQATT, CDR2 SNEGSKA (reference sequence). Trimming removed 0 bases at V and 4 bases at J, with 15 bases between. The CDR3 runs to 15 residues. CDR3 amino acids: CSARDGSKGGYGYTF. CDR3 sequence (DNA): TGCAGTGCTAGAGACGGGTCCAAGGGTGGCTATGGCTACACCTTC.

This clone appeared many times. The V and J genes are TRBV4-2 and TRBJ2-1; 12 nucleotides line up with TRBD2. Germline V gene sequence: CDR1 LGHNA, CDR2 YNFKEQ. The J segment lost 4 bases and the V segment lost 4 bases, leaving 5 bases of the junction unmatched. This CDR3 is built from 16 residues. The CDR3 DNA is TGTGCCAGCAGCCGGACTAGCGGGACCCAATACAATGAGCAGTTCTTC. Protein sequence: CASSRTSGTQYNEQFF.

The rearrangement joins TRBV20-1 to TRBJ2-1, with D unresolved. Germline assignment: CDR1 DFQATT and CDR2 SNEGSKA (reference sequence). V was trimmed by 1 base and J by 4 bases, leaving 11 bases between them. The CDR3 is made up of 14 amino acids. The CDR3 reads CSARGATKYNEQFF. CDR3 DNA sequence: TGCAGTGCTAGAGGGGCTACAAAATACAATGAGCAGTTCTTC.

This clone was observed at least ten times. V gene TRBV5-1 combines with J gene TRBJ2-5; no clear D. Trimming stripped 1 base from V and 1 base from J, with 8 bases between. This CDR3 region has 14 residues. Germline assignment: CDR1 SGHRS and CDR2 YFSETQ. Here the CDR3 reads CASSLSSGQETQYF. CDR3 DNA sequence: TGCGCCAGCAGCTTGTCATCAGGCCAAGAGACCCAGTACTTC.

The rearrangement joins TRBV9 to TRBJ2-7; a possible D gene is TRBD1 (6 bases). Germline loops: CDR1 SGDLS, CDR2 YYNGEE. The CDR3 consists of 13 residues. Trimming removed 0 bases at V and 3 bases at J, with 7 bases between. DNA of the CDR3: TGTGCCAGCAGCGTAGGACAGGACTACGAGCAGTACTTC. Protein sequence: CASSVGQDYEQYF.